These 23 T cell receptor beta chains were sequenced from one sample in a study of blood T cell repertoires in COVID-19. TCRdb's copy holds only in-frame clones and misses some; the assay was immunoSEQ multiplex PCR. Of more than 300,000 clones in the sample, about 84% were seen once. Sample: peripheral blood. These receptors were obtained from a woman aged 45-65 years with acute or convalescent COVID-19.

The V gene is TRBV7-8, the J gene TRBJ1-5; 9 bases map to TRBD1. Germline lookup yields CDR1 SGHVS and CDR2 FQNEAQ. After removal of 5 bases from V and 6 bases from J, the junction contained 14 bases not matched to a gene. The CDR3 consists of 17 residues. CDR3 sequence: CASSPGLGTGFGQPQHF. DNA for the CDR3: TGTGCCAGCAGCCCCGGGTTAGGGACAGGGTTCGGTCAGCCCCAGCATTTT.

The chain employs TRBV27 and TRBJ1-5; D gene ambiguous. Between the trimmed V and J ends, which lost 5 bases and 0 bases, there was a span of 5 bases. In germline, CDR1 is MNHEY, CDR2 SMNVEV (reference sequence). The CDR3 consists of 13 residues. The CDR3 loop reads CASSTYSNQPQHF. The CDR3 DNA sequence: TGTGCCAGCAGTACTTATAGCAATCAGCCCCAGCATTTT.

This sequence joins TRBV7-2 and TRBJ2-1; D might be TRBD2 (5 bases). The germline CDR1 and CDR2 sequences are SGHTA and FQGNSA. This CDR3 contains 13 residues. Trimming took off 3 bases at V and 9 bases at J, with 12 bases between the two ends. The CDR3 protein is CASSFSSSGEQFF. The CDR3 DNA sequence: TGTGCCAGCAGCTTTTCTAGCTCTGGTGAGCAGTTCTTC.

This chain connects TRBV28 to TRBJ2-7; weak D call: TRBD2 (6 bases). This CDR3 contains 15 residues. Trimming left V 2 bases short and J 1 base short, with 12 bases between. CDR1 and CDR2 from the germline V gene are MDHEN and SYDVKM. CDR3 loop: CASSLTPGGSYEQYF. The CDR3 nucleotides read TGTGCCAGCAGTTTAACCCCCGGGGGATCCTACGAGCAGTACTTC. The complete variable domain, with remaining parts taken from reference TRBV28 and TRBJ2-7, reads DVKVTQSSRYLVKRTGEKVFLECVQDMDHENMFWYRQDPGLGLRLIYFSYDVKMKEKGDIPEGYSVSREKKERFSLILESASTNQTSMYLCASSLTPGGSYEQYFGPGTRLTVT.

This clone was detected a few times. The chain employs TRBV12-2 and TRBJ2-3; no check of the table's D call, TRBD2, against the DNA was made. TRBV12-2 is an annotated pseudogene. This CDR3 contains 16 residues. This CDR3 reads CASRLFGSPSTDTQYF. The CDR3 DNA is TGTGCAAGTCGCTTGTTCGGTTCCCCTAGCACAGATACGCAGTATTTT.

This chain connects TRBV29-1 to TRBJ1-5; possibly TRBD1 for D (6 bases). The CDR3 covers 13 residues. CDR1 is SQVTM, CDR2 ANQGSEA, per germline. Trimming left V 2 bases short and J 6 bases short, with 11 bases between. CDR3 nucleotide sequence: TGCAGCGTTGAAACAGGGTCGGGTCAGCCCCAGCATTTT. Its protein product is CSVETGSGQPQHF.

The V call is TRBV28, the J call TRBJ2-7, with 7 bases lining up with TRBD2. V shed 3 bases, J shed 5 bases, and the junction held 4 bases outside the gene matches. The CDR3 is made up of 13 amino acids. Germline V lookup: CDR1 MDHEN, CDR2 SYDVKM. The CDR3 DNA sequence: TGTGCCAGCAGTTTTTCGGGGGGTGACGAGCAGTACTTC. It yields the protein CASSFSGGDEQYF.

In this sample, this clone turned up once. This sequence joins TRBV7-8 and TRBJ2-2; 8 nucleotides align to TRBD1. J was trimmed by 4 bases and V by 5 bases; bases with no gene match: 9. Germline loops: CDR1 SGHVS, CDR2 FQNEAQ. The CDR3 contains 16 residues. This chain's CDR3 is CASSLWTGPGTGELFF. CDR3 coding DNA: TGTGCCAGCAGCCTGTGGACAGGGCCAGGCACCGGGGAGCTGTTTTTT.

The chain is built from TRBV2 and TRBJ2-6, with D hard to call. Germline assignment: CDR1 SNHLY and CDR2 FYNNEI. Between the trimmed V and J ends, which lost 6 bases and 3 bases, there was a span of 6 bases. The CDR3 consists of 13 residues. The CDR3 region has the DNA TGTGCCAGCAGCCCTAGTGGGGCCAACGTCCTGACTTTC. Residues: CASSPSGANVLTF.

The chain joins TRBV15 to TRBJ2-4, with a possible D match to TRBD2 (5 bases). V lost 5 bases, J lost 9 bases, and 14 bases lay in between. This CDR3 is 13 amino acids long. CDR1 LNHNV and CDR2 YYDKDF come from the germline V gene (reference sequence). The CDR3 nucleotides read TGTGCCACCAGCCCCCGGACTTTGGGCATTCAGTACTTC. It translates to CATSPRTLGIQYF.

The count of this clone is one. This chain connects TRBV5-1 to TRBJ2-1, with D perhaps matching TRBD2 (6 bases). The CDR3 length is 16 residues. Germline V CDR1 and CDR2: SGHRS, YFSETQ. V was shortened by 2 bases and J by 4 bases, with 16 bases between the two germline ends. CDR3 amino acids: CASSLGGGALYNEQFF. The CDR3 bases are TGCGCCAGCAGCTTAGGAGGCGGGGCCCTTTACAATGAGCAGTTCTTC.

The DNA for the CDR3 is TGTGCCAGTAGTATCCTCCGGGACAGGGGGCACGAGCAGTACTTC. It codes for CASSILRDRGHEQYF. The chain has TRBV19 and TRBJ2-7; 12 bases are shared with TRBD1. V gave up 3 bases and J gave up 5 bases; unmatched junction bases: 5. The CDR3 sequence is 15 residues long. Germline V lookup: CDR1 LNHDA, CDR2 SQIVND (reference sequence).

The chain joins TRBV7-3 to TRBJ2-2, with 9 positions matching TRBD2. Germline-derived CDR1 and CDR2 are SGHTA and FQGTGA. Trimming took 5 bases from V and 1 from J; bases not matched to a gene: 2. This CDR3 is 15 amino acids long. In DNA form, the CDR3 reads TGTGCCAGCAGCGCGACTAGCGGGAACACCGGGGAGCTGTTTTTT. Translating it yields CASSATSGNTGELFF.

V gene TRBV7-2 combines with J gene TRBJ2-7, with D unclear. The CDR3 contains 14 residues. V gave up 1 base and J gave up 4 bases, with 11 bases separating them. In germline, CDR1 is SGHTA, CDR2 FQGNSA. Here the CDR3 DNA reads TGTGCCAGCAGCTTAGTAGTTCCTCCATACGAGCAGTACTTC. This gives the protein CASSLVVPPYEQYF.

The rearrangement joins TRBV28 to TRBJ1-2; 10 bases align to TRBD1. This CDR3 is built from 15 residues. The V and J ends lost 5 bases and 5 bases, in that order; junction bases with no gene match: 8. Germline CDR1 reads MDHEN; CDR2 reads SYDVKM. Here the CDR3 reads CASSPEGQGWYGYTF. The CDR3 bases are TGTGCCAGCAGTCCCGAGGGACAGGGGTGGTATGGCTACACCTTC.

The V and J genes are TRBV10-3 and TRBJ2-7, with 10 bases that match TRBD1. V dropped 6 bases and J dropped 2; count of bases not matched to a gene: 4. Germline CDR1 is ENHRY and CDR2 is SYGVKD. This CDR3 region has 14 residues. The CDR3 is CAISGTGVPYEQYF. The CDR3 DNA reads TGTGCCATCAGCGGGACAGGGGTACCCTACGAGCAGTACTTC.

CDR3 nucleotides: TGTGCCAGCAGTTTATCCGGGACATACAATCAGCCCCAGCATTTT. Translating gives CASSLSGTYNQPQHF. The V call is TRBV28, the J call TRBJ1-5; D may be TRBD1 (6 bases). The CDR3 is 15 residues long. Trimming left V 1 base short and J 3 bases short, with 10 bases between. Per the germline V gene, CDR1 is MDHEN and CDR2 is SYDVKM.

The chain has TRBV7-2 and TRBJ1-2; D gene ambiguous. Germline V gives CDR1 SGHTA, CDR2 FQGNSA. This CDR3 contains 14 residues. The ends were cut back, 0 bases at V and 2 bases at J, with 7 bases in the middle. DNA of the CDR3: TGTGCCAGCAGCTTAGCGGCGGAGAACTATGGCTACACCTTC. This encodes CASSLAAENYGYTF.

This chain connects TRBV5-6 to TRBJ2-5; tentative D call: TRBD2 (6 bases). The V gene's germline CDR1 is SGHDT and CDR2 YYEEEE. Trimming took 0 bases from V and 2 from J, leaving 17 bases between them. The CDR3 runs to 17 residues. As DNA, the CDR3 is TGTGCCAGCAGCTTGGTTGGCCAACTAGCTTGGCAAGAGACCCAGTACTTC. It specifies CASSLVGQLAWQETQYF.

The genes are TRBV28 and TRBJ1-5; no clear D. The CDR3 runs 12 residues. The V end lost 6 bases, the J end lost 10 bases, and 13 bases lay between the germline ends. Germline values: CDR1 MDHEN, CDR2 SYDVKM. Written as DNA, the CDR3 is TGTGCCAGCAGCCAATCGGCGGCCCCCCAGCATTTT. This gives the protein CASSQSAAPQHF.

The CDR3 sequence: CASSSYRQTNYGYTF. The CDR3 DNA follows: TGTGCCAGCAGTAGCTACAGGCAAACTAACTATGGCTACACCTTC. The chain has TRBV2 and TRBJ1-2; weak D call: TRBD1 (5 bases). V was pared by 5 bases and J by 0 bases, with 13 bases between. CDR1 is SNHLY and CDR2 is FYNNEI in the germline V gene. The length of the CDR3 is 15 residues.

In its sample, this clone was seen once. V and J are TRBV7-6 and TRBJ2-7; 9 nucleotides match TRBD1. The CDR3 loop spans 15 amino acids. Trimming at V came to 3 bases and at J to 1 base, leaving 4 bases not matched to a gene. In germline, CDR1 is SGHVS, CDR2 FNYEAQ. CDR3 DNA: TGTGCCAGCAGCTTGGGACAGGGCCTTTCCTACGAGCAGTACTTC. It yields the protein CASSLGQGLSYEQYF.

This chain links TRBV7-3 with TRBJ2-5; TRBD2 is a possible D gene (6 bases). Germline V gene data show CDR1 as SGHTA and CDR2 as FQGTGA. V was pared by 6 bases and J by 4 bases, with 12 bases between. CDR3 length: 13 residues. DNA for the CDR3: TGTGCCAGCAGTGGAGGGAGTGGAGAGACCCAGTACTTC. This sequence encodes CASSGGSGETQYF.